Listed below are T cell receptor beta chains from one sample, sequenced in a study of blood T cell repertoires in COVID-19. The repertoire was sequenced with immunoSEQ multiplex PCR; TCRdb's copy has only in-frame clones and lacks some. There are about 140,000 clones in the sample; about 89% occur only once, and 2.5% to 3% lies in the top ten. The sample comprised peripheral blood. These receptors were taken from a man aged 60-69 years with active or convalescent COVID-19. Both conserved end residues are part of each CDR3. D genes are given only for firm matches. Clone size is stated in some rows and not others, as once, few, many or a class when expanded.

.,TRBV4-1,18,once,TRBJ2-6,TGCGCCAGCAGCCATGTCCCTAAAACTTCCTCTGGGGCCAACGTCCTGACTTTC,CASSHVPKTSSGANVLTF
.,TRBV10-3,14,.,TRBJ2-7,TGTGCCATCAGATACGGGACTGGGACCTACGAGCAGTACTTC,CAIRYGTGTYEQYF
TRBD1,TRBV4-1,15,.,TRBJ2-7,TGCGCCAGCAGCTCGCCGGGACAGCGCAACTACGAGCAGTACTTC,CASSSPGQRNYEQYF
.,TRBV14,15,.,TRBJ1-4,TGTGCCAGCAGCCAAAGGAGGGGGGGACCTGAAAAACTGTTTTTT,CASSQRRGGPEKLFF
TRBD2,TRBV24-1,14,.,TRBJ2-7,TGTGCCACCAGTGGATCGGGAGGGTCCTACGAGCAGTACTTC,CATSGSGGSYEQYF
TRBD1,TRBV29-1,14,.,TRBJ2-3,TGCAGCGTTGAAAAACAGGGGGCTCCAGATACGCAGTATTTT,CSVEKQGAPDTQYF
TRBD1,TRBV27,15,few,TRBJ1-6,TGTGCCAGCAGTTTCTACAGGGGCCGGGATTCACCCCTCCACTTT,CASSFYRGRDSPLHF
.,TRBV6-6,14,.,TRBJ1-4,TGTGCGTCAGGACGGGAGGCAACTAATGAAAAACTGTTTTTT,CASGREATNEKLFF
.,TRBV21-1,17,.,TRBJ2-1,TGTGCCAGCAGCGGACACTTAGCGGGCTATTCCTACAATGAGCAGTTCTTC,CASSGHLAGYSYNEQFF
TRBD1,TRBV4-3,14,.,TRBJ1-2,TGCGCCAGCAGCCAGTCGCAGGGGGCACATGGCTACACCTTC,CASSQSQGAHGYTF
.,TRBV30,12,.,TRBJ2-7,TGTGCCTGGAGTGTCACAGGGCTCGAGCAGTACTTC,CAWSVTGLEQYF
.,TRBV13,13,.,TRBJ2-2,TGTGCCAGCAGCTTGGGGAGAGCCGGGGAGCTGTTTTTT,CASSLGRAGELFF
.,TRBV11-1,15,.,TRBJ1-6,TGTGCCAGCAGCCGAAGACAGAACTATAATTCACCCCTCCACTTT,CASSRRQNYNSPLHF
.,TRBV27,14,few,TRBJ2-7,TGTGCCAGCAGTCCGCGGGACGGAATCGACGAGCAGTACTTC,CASSPRDGIDEQYF
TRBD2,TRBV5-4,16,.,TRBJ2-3,TGTGCCAGCAGCTTCCCTAGCGGGGCTAGCACAGATACGCAGTATTTT,CASSFPSGASTDTQYF
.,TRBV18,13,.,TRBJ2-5,TGTGCCAGCTCCCAGGGGACCCAAGAGACCCAGTACTTC,CASSQGTQETQYF
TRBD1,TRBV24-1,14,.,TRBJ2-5,TGTGCCACCAGGGGCCAGGGGGCGGTGGAGACCCAGTACTTC,CATRGQGAVETQYF
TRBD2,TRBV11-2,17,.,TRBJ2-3,TGTGCCAGCAGCGGGGGCCTTAGCGGGAGTAAGACAGATACGCAGTATTTT,CASSGGLSGSKTDTQYF
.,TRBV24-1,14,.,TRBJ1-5,TGTGCCACCAGTGAGTCCGGAGGCAATCAGCCCCAGCATTTT,CATSESGGNQPQHF
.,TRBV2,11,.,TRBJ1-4,TGTGCCAGCACCCTCGGAGGAAAACTGTTTTTT,CASTLGGKLFF
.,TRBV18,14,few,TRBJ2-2,TGTGCCAGCTCACGGGCTACCAACACCGGGGAGCTGTTTTTT,CASSRATNTGELFF
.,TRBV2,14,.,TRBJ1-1,TGTGCCAGCAGTGGGGACACCAGAGGTACTGAAGCTTTCTTT,CASSGDTRGTEAFF
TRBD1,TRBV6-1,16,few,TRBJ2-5,TGTGCCAGCAGTGGAGGGGGACAGGGGGGAAGTGAGACCCAGTACTTC,CASSGGGQGGSETQYF
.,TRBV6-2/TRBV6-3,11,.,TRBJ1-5,TGTGCCAGCAGCTTGACAGGGCCCCAGCATTTT,CASSLTGPQHF
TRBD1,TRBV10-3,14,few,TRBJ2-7,TGTGCCATCAGCGACAGGGGAAACTCCTACGAGCAGTACTTC,CAISDRGNSYEQYF
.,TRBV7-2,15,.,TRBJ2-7,TGTGCCAGCAGCCACGACTTCTCTAGCTCCTACGAGCAGTACTTC,CASSHDFSSSYEQYF
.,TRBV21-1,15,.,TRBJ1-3,TGTGCCAGCAGCATGACAGGGGGCCTTGGAAACACCATATATTTT,CASSMTGGLGNTIYF
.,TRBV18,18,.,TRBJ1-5,TGTGCCAGCTCGCACGGGACTCCCGAGAGAGGGGGCAATCAGCCCCAGCATTTT,CASSHGTPERGGNQPQHF
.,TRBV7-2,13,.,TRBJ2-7,TGTGCCAGCAGCTTACAGGGATGGGCCGAGCAGTACTTC,CASSLQGWAEQYF
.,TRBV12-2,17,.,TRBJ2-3,TGTGCAAGTCGCTCCCCAAGCGGGGGGGGGAGGACAGATACGCAGTATTTT,CASRSPSGGGRTDTQYF
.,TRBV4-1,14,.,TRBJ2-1,TGCGCCAGCAGCCCGAGCGTGGGCTACAATGAGCAGTTCTTC,CASSPSVGYNEQFF
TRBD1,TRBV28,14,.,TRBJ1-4,TGTGCCAGCAGTTTCACAGGGGTTGGGGAAAAACTGTTTTTT,CASSFTGVGEKLFF
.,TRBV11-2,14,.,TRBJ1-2,TGTGCCAGCAGGAAAATTGGTAGAGGTTATGGCTACACCTTC,CASRKIGRGYGYTF
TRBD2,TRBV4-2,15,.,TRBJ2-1,TGTGCCAGCAGCCAAGAGTCTAGCGGCTACAATGAGCAGTTCTTC,CASSQESSGYNEQFF
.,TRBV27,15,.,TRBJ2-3,TGTGCCAGCAGTTTTGGCGGCGGGCTTTTAGATACGCAGTATTTT,CASSFGGGLLDTQYF
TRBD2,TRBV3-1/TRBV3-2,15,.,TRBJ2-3,TGTGCCAGCAGCCAAGTGAGCGGGAGCCGAGATACGCAGTATTTT,CASSQVSGSRDTQYF